Listed here are 14 T cell receptor beta chains from one sample, sequenced in a study of blood T cell repertoires in COVID-19. Using immunoSEQ multiplex PCR, the repertoire was profiled, and TCRdb retains in-frame clones only, with some absent. The table lists about 180,000 clones, around three quarters of them singletons. The sequenced sample was peripheral blood. The receptor source for this set is a man in his 70s with active or convalescent COVID-19.

This clone was observed a few times. J is TRBJ1-1 and V is TRBV5-1, with unresolved D. CDR1 and CDR2 (germline): SGHRS, YFSETQ. This CDR3 is 16 amino acids long. The V end was cut by 4 bases, the J end by 0 bases, with 16 bases between. The CDR3 is CASSRSGLQLNTEAFF. In DNA, the CDR3 is TGCGCCAGCAGCCGAAGCGGGCTACAGTTGAACACTGAAGCTTTCTTT.

The rearrangement uses TRBV3-1 (or the pseudogene TRBV3-2) and TRBJ1-2; D unclear. This CDR3 region has 11 residues. Between the trimmed V and J ends, which lost 1 base and 8 bases, there was a span of 5 bases. Germline-derived CDR1 and CDR2 are LGHDT and YNNKEL (reference sequence). The CDR3 nucleotides are TGTGCCAGCAGCCAAGCATCCGGCTACACCTTC. Translation gives CASSQASGYTF.

V and J are TRBV7-7 and TRBJ2-5; D perhaps matches TRBD2 (5 bases). Germline V gene sequence: CDR1 SSHAT, CDR2 FNYEAQ (reference sequence). CDR3 length: 15 residues. V was trimmed by 2 bases and J by 5 bases, leaving 15 bases between them. CDR3 sequence: CASSLRSGLQETQYF. CDR3 nucleotide sequence: TGTGCCAGCAGCTTAAGGTCTGGACTCCAGGAGACCCAGTACTTC. The variable domain in full, with the rest retrieved from reference TRBV7-7 and TRBJ2-5, is GAGVSQSPRYKVTKRGQDVTLRCDPISSHATLYWYQQALGQGPEFLTYFNYEAQPDKSGLPSDRFSAERPEGSISTLTIQRTEQRDSAMYRCASSLRSGLQETQYFGPGTRLLVL.

This rearrangement joins TRBV3-1 (or the pseudogene TRBV3-2) to TRBJ2-3, with 9 bases identical to TRBD2. The CDR3 contains 16 residues. J lost 3 bases, V lost 4 bases, and 8 bases had no gene match. Looked up from germline, CDR1 is LGHDT and CDR2 is YNNKEL (reference sequence). CDR3 protein: CASSRPRAGGTDTQYF. In nucleotides, the CDR3 is TGTGCCAGCAGCCGCCCAAGGGCGGGGGGGACAGATACGCAGTATTTT.

This chain links TRBV7-9 with TRBJ2-1, with D possibly matching TRBD2 (6 bases). The CDR3 is 15 residues long. Germline V gives CDR1 SEHNR, CDR2 FQNEAQ (reference sequence). Between the trimmed V and J ends, which lost 1 base and 4 bases, there was a span of 11 bases. DNA for the CDR3: TGTGCCAGCAGCTTAGAAGCCCGGGGGTACAATGAGCAGTTCTTC. Residues: CASSLEARGYNEQFF.

The V gene is TRBV30, the J gene TRBJ1-1; the D is unclear. This CDR3 comprises 13 residues. Trimming took off 4 bases at V and 6 bases at J, with 15 bases between the two ends. Germline CDR1 GTSNPN, CDR2 SVGIG (reference sequence). CDR3 DNA: TGTGCCTGGAATGGTGGCAGGACTGCTGAAGCTTTCTTT. Its translation: CAWNGGRTAEAFF. Drawing the rest from reference TRBV30 and TRBJ1-1, the complete variable domain is SQTIHQWPATLVQPVGSPLSLECTVEGTSNPNLYWYRQAAGRGLQLLFYSVGIGQISSEVPQNLSASRPQDRQFILSSKKLLLSDSGFYLCAWNGGRTAEAFFGQGTRLTVV.

The sample holds a few counts of this clone. The rearrangement joins TRBV5-6 to TRBJ2-2, with D perhaps matching TRBD2 (6 bases). CDR1 is SGHDT, CDR2 YYEEEE, per germline. V was clipped by 2 bases and J by 7 bases, with 15 bases between them. There are 15 residues in the CDR3. As DNA, the CDR3 is TGTGCCAGCAGCTTTTTCCATGGGGGGTACGGGGAGCTGTTTTTT. Amino acid sequence: CASSFFHGGYGELFF.

Only one count was recorded for this clone. The V call is TRBV7-9, the J call TRBJ2-7; D perhaps matches TRBD2 (5 bases). Deletions cut 7 bases from V and 0 bases from J, with 13 bases between. The CDR3 totals 14 residues. Germline V gene sequence: CDR1 SEHNR, CDR2 FQNEAQ (reference sequence). The DNA of the CDR3 is TGTGCCAGCAAAGGTGGACTTAACTCCTACGAGCAGTACTTC. It specifies CASKGGLNSYEQYF.

V is TRBV12-3 or TRBV12-4 and J is TRBJ2-1; 9 bases match TRBD2. V was pared by 3 bases and J by 15 bases, with 9 bases of the junction left unmatched. This CDR3 has 13 residues. CDR3 nucleotides: TGTGCCAGCAGTTTCCTTAGCGGGAGTCTCGGGTTCTTC. It specifies CASSFLSGSLGFF.

The rearrangement links TRBV24-1 to TRBJ2-2, with D possibly being TRBD2 (5 bases). V lost 2 bases and J 3 bases, leaving 12 bases between the germline ends. The germline gives CDR1 KGHDR, CDR2 SFDVKD. This CDR3 is 16 amino acids long. The CDR3 spells CATSDSARGHTGELFF. CDR3 DNA: TGTGCCACCAGTGATTCGGCACGCGGGCACACCGGGGAGCTGTTTTTT.

The chain carries TRBV11-2 and TRBJ2-3; TRBD1 might be the D (6 bases). V was clipped by 3 bases and J by 6 bases, with 25 bases between them. Germline CDR1 is SGHAT and CDR2 is FQNNGV. The CDR3 consists of 18 residues. The CDR3 region is CASSFLSIQGFRGDTQYF. CDR3 nucleotide sequence: TGTGCCAGCAGCTTCCTCTCTATTCAAGGGTTCAGGGGCGATACGCAGTATTTT.

This clone was seen more than once but under ten times. This rearrangement joins TRBV4-1 to TRBJ2-1, with TRBD2 matching 10 bases. J gave up 9 bases and V 1 base, and 15 bases lay outside the gene matches. In germline, CDR1 is MGHRA, CDR2 YSYEKL. CDR3 length equals 18 residues. CDR3 sequence reads: CASSQVLRSSGSAVEQFF. The CDR3, as DNA: TGCGCCAGCAGCCAAGTACTGAGGTCTAGCGGGAGTGCCGTTGAGCAGTTCTTC.

This rearrangement joins TRBV25-1 to TRBJ1-6, with 8 bases identical to TRBD1. This CDR3 is built from 14 residues. V shed 5 bases, J shed 12 bases, and the junction held 9 bases outside the gene matches. Germline CDR1 MGHDK, CDR2 SYGVNS. CDR3 DNA sequence: TGTGCCAGCAGTTTGGGACAGGTGGTCCGACCCCTCCACTTT. Its translation: CASSLGQVVRPLHF.

The CDR3 reads CASSSQGTYGYTF. The DNA for the CDR3 is TGTGCCAGCAGCTCCCAGGGGACCTATGGCTACACCTTC. V and J are TRBV6-5 and TRBJ1-2, with D perhaps TRBD1 (6 bases). This CDR3 spans 13 amino acids. Trimming removed 6 bases at V and 4 bases at J, with 12 bases between. Germline assignment: CDR1 MNHEY and CDR2 SVGAGI.